This T cell receptor (beta chain) was sequenced in a study of blood T cell repertoires in COVID-19. Study-level information: Both acute and convalescent COVID-19 samples were obtained from the United States, Italy and Spain. Sample material is recorded as cDNA or gDNA derived from T cells, B-cell-depleted T cells, or PBMCs.

CDR3 length: 15 amino acids. With 2 bases clipped from V and 7 bases from J, the junction kept 7 bases outside the gene matches. Germline CDR1 reads KGHSH; CDR2 reads LQKENI. In the original processing: Amplified reference gene primers provided the basis for estimating nucleated cell counts. TCRdb keeps only in-frame clones here, not all; method: immunoSEQ multiplex PCR. V and J calls and clone size come straight from that table; D and trimming were deduced from the DNA. The table records 180,000 or so clones, approximately 85% of them present only once. The sequencing sample was made of peripheral blood. The clonotype originates from a woman in her sixties with acute or convalescent COVID-19. V is TRBV18 and J is TRBJ2-4; 8 positions match TRBD2. Here the CDR3 reads CASSPSAGDTNIQYF. The DNA for the CDR3 is TGTGCCAGCTCACCATCAGCGGGAGATACGAACATTCAGTACTTC.